A selection of T cell receptor beta chains follows, all from one sample in a study of blood T cell repertoires in COVID-19. Using immunoSEQ multiplex PCR, the repertoire was profiled, and TCRdb retains in-frame clones only, with some absent. The sample includes hundreds of thousands of clones, about nine tenths of them seen just once. The specimen sequenced was PBMCs or T cells enriched from blood (not recorded which). Receptors were obtained from a man in his fifties or sixties who had recovered from COVID-19. Each CDR3 is given with its conserved first and last residue. D genes are given only for firm matches. Only some rows state a clone size, as once, few, many or a class for expanded clones.

j_call,clone_size,d_call,v_call,cdr3_aa,cdr3_nt
TRBJ1-4,NA,NA,TRBV6-5,CASSSGRGSEKLFF,TGTGCCAGCAGTTCCGGACGAGGGTCGGAAAAACTGTTTTTT
TRBJ1-1,NA,TRBD1,TRBV7-2,CASSLEQGGDTEAFF,TGTGCCAGCAGCTTAGAACAGGGGGGGGACACTGAAGCTTTCTTT
TRBJ2-6,NA,TRBD1,TRBV5-1,CASKGAEGAANVLTF,TGCGCCAGCAAGGGGGCAGAGGGTGCGGCCAACGTCCTGACTTTC
TRBJ2-6,once,NA,TRBV14,CASSPHGEAGANVLTF,TGTGCCAGCAGCCCTCACGGGGAGGCTGGGGCCAACGTCCTGACTTTC
TRBJ2-1,NA,NA,TRBV7-3,CASSPSRVRLNEQFF,TGTGCCAGCAGCCCCAGCCGGGTGAGGCTAAATGAGCAGTTCTTC
TRBJ1-2,NA,NA,TRBV7-9,CASSITGSGYGYTF,TGTGCCAGCAGCATTACAGGTTCTGGGTATGGCTACACCTTC
TRBJ2-7,NA,TRBD2,TRBV18,CASSTGTTSYEQYF,TGTGCCAGCTCGACCGGGACTACCTCCTACGAGCAGTACTTC
TRBJ2-7,NA,TRBD1,TRBV29-1,CSAVSATGNQYEQYF,TGCAGCGCCGTATCCGCGACAGGGAATCAGTACGAGCAGTACTTC
TRBJ2-5,NA,TRBD2,TRBV28,CASSSGLAGARWYF,TGTGCCAGCAGTTCCGGACTAGCGGGAGCACGTTGGTACTTC
TRBJ2-1,NA,NA,TRBV2,CASRLVEQFF,TGTGCCAGCAGACTAGTTGAGCAGTTCTTC
TRBJ2-7,NA,TRBD2,TRBV29-1,CSARNGGGYEQYF,TGCAGCGCACGAAACGGGGGGGGCTACGAGCAGTACTTC
TRBJ2-7,NA,NA,TRBV6-5,CASRRNSRVVGEQYF,TGTGCCAGCAGACGAAATTCCCGGGTAGTAGGCGAGCAGTACTTC
TRBJ2-7,NA,TRBD1,TRBV24-1,CATSDKGAVNYEQYF,TGTGCCACCAGTGATAAGGGGGCGGTTAACTACGAGCAGTACTTC
TRBJ1-1,NA,TRBD1,TRBV24-1,CATSDPNRGGNTEAFF,TGTGCCACCAGTGATCCAAACAGGGGAGGGAACACTGAAGCTTTCTTT
TRBJ2-3,NA,NA,TRBV5-5,CASSFQSGLGTDTQYF,TGTGCCAGCAGCTTTCAAAGCGGGCTCGGCACAGATACGCAGTATTTT
TRBJ1-1,NA,TRBD1,TRBV5-1,CASGDREYTEAFF,TGCGCCAGCGGGGACAGGGAATACACTGAAGCTTTCTTT
TRBJ1-1,once,NA,TRBV18,CASSPRGDTEAFF,TGTGCCAGCTCACCCAGGGGAGACACTGAAGCTTTCTTT
TRBJ2-1,NA,NA,TRBV7-3,CASSPGWDNEQFF,TGTGCCAGCAGCCCGGGGTGGGACAATGAGCAGTTCTTC
TRBJ1-5,NA,NA,TRBV2,CASTSVQGRNQPQHF,TGTGCCAGCACGAGTGTACAGGGCCGCAATCAGCCCCAGCATTTT
TRBJ2-3,NA,NA,TRBV6-5,CATSKVGTRTDTQYF,TGTGCCACCTCAAAAGTGGGCACTCGCACAGATACGCAGTATTTT
TRBJ2-7,NA,NA,TRBV27,CASSLSGSYEQYF,TGTGCCAGCAGTTTATCTGGCAGCTACGAGCAGTACTTC
TRBJ2-7,NA,NA,TRBV7-8,CASSSESYEQYF,TGTGCCAGCAGCTCAGAAAGCTACGAGCAGTACTTC
TRBJ2-3,NA,NA,TRBV9,CASTLNGGSTDTQYF,TGTGCCAGCACCCTAAATGGCGGCAGCACAGATACGCAGTATTTT
TRBJ2-1,NA,TRBD1,TRBV6-2/TRBV6-3,CASSRVDRTYNEQFF,TGTGCCAGCAGTCGAGTGGACAGGACCTACAATGAGCAGTTCTTC
TRBJ2-3,NA,TRBD2,TRBV28,CASQPAGGLGDTQYF,TGTGCCAGCCAACCCGCGGGAGGGCTAGGAGATACGCAGTATTTT
TRBJ2-7,NA,NA,TRBV28,CASSGGGGKISYEQYF,TGTGCCAGCAGTGGGGGGGGCGGGAAGATCTCCTACGAGCAGTACTTC
TRBJ2-1,NA,TRBD2,TRBV5-1,CASSGGGSGNGNEQFF,TGCGCCAGCAGCGGAGGTGGTAGCGGGAACGGCAATGAGCAGTTCTTC
TRBJ2-7,few,NA,TRBV28,CASSLIVTNFYEQYF,TGTGCCAGCAGTTTAATAGTCACCAACTTCTACGAGCAGTACTTC
TRBJ1-1,NA,NA,TRBV7-9,CASSLDRSRGTEAFF,TGTGCCAGCAGCTTAGATAGGAGTCGGGGAACTGAAGCTTTCTTT
TRBJ2-3,NA,TRBD2,TRBV11-3,CASSTGLAGASDTQYF,TGTGCCAGCAGCACCGGACTAGCGGGAGCATCAGATACGCAGTATTTT
TRBJ1-1,NA,TRBD1,TRBV18,CASSPSGGRNTEAFF,TGTGCCAGCTCACCCTCAGGGGGGCGGAACACTGAAGCTTTCTTT
TRBJ2-7,NA,TRBD1,TRBV19,CASSIWDRSYEQYF,TGTGCCAGTAGTATTTGGGACAGGAGCTACGAGCAGTACTTC
TRBJ1-1,NA,NA,TRBV6-5,CASSRGGEAFF,TGTGCCAGCAGTCGAGGTGGGGAAGCTTTCTTT
TRBJ1-5,few,NA,TRBV28,CASSSYTSNQPQHF,TGTGCCAGCAGTTCCTATACGAGCAATCAGCCCCAGCATTTT
TRBJ2-3,NA,TRBD1,TRBV7-9,CASSFLQGVIGDTQYF,TGTGCCAGCAGCTTTCTTCAGGGGGTAATTGGAGATACGCAGTATTTT
TRBJ1-2,NA,NA,TRBV7-9,CASSLTTTFLGGYTF,TGTGCCAGCAGCTTAACCACAACATTTTTGGGCGGCTACACCTTC
TRBJ2-7,NA,TRBD2,TRBV27,CASSLYSSGGSYEQYF,TGTGCCAGCAGTTTATATTCTAGCGGGGGCTCCTACGAGCAGTACTTC
TRBJ2-7,NA,NA,TRBV5-1,CASSLPGTGTTEQYF,TGCGCCAGCAGCCTCCCGGGGACTGGAACTACGGAGCAGTACTTC
TRBJ2-5,NA,NA,TRBV28,CASRGREWVGETQYF,TGTGCCAGCAGGGGTCGGGAGTGGGTCGGGGAGACCCAGTACTTC
TRBJ1-6,NA,NA,TRBV2,CASSRGVFSPLHF,TGTGCCAGCAGCAGGGGAGTTTTTTCACCCCTCCACTTT
TRBJ2-7,NA,TRBD2,TRBV5-1,CASSPGLAGGVSYEQYF,TGCGCCAGCAGCCCAGGCCTAGCGGGGGGTGTCTCCTACGAGCAGTACTTC
TRBJ1-2,NA,NA,TRBV19,CASSIDAPGGYGYTF,TGTGCCAGTAGTATAGATGCCCCCGGCGGCTATGGCTACACCTTC
TRBJ2-7,NA,NA,TRBV25-1,CASSESPGPPYEQYF,TGTGCCAGCAGTGAATCGCCGGGTCCCCCCTACGAGCAGTACTTC
TRBJ1-2,NA,TRBD1,TRBV2,CASRDRGPFSYTF,TGTGCCAGCAGGGACAGGGGGCCTTTCTCCTACACCTTC
TRBJ2-2,NA,NA,TRBV7-2,CASSFFPGELFF,TGTGCCAGCAGCTTTTTCCCGGGTGAGCTGTTTTTT
TRBJ1-4,NA,TRBD1,TRBV15,CATSRAGTGAFGKLFF,TGTGCCACCAGCAGAGCCGGGACAGGGGCTTTTGGAAAACTGTTTTTT
TRBJ1-5,few,TRBD1,TRBV6-5,CASRRDRVTQPQHF,TGTGCCAGCAGGCGGGACAGGGTCACTCAGCCCCAGCATTTT
TRBJ2-1,NA,TRBD2,TRBV24-1,CATSGTGTSGNQFF,TGTGCCACCAGTGGCACCGGGACTAGCGGCAATCAGTTCTTC
TRBJ2-5,NA,NA,TRBV28,CASEIGSQETQYF,TGTGCCAGTGAGATCGGGAGTCAAGAGACCCAGTACTTC
TRBJ2-1,few,NA,TRBV5-1,CASSYTNNEQFF,TGCGCCAGCAGCTACACTAACAATGAGCAGTTCTTC
TRBJ2-7,NA,NA,TRBV5-1,CASSQTRTAKRSYEQYF,TGCGCCAGCAGCCAAACCCGGACAGCCAAGAGGTCCTACGAGCAGTACTTC
TRBJ2-2,NA,NA,TRBV29-1,CSVERGRAGTGELFF,TGCAGCGTTGAGAGGGGGAGGGCGGGCACCGGGGAGCTGTTTTTT
TRBJ1-2,NA,NA,TRBV9,CASSVEGGYGYTF,TGTGCCAGCAGCGTAGAAGGGGGCTATGGCTACACCTTC
TRBJ2-3,NA,TRBD2,TRBV7-9,CASSEAGAGRTDTQYF,TGTGCCAGCAGCGAAGCCGGAGCGGGACGCACAGATACGCAGTATTTT